The rows below give T cell receptor beta chains drawn from one sample of a study of cytomegalovirus exposure and HLA in healthy donors. Measured with immunoSEQ multiplex PCR; TCRdb has only the in-frame clones, and not every one. Among 150,000 or so clones listed, approximately 81% were seen once. Material for sequencing was PBMCs. The receptors here all came from a woman aged 18-29 years in good health and CMV-seronegative. The conserved cysteine and the conserved F or W are not part of the CDR3 here. Expanded clones get a size class; other rows say once, few or many, or leave the size out.

>-|TRBV7-9
ASSRRDRVGNTIY
>-|TRBV10-3
AISGLGREGDTQY
>-|TRBV9
ASSVGGLAYEQY
>-|TRBV13
ASSLRRFRDRALGSGNTIY
>-|TRBV28
ASSSRTGGYEKLF
>-|TRBV16
ASSQSTDSGYT
>-|TRBV6-6
ASSPPGFSYEQY
>-|TRBV27
ASTSAGGIGSPLH
>-|TRBV7-3
ASSSLEGLEQY
>few|TRBV10-3
AISNRDMNTEAF
>few|TRBV7-9
ASSPPGRGISGELF
>-|TRBV5-1
ASSLEGGGNIQY
>-|TRBV5-6
ASSGRDGSGDTQY
>-|TRBV29-1
SATRQAEAF
>once|TRBV12-1
ASSFVPGGLGTGELF
>-|TRBV7-2
ASSPGQGGQPQH
>-|TRBV5-4
ASSPRGGGVYNEQF
>-|TRBV7-2
ASSLTPRPTGELF
>-|TRBV5-1
ASSQGGGRASGEQF
>-|TRBV28
ASSLQGAYGYT
>-|TRBV2
ASSPRWSETQY
>-|TRBV27
ASSLRGYGEQY
>-|TRBV11-2
ASSSIQINYGYT
>-|TRBV6-6
ASNPGTGGVTGELF
>-|TRBV4-3
ASSQEVAGGGSTDTQY
>-|TRBV5-1
ASSSGLAGGSGETQY
>-|TRBV10-3
AISEQGYNEQF
>few|TRBV27
ASSPSSYEQY
>-|TRBV30
AWSKGAGDTIY
>-|TRBV2
ASTRGNVGYNEQF
>once|TRBV5-1
ASRAGGSTDTQY
>-|TRBV28
ASSPPGLAAQETQY
>-|TRBV7-2
ASSLITGVGNTIY
>-|TRBV28
ASSLGHLYEQY
>-|TRBV27
ASSLWKEGSPLH
>-|TRBV10-1
ASTRIAGHRGEKLF
>-|TRBV4-3
ASSQGGSSDTQY
>-|TRBV19
ASQVGTGLQNTQY
>-|TRBV11-2
ASSPSWDKTYGYT
>-|TRBV7-2
ASSLFGGSYEQY
>-|TRBV5-8
ASSDWTGYHYGYT
>-|TRBV10-3
AISATGGINYEQY
>-|TRBV19
ASRQAGSGDIQY
>-|TRBV6-6
ASSYGTGDQPQH